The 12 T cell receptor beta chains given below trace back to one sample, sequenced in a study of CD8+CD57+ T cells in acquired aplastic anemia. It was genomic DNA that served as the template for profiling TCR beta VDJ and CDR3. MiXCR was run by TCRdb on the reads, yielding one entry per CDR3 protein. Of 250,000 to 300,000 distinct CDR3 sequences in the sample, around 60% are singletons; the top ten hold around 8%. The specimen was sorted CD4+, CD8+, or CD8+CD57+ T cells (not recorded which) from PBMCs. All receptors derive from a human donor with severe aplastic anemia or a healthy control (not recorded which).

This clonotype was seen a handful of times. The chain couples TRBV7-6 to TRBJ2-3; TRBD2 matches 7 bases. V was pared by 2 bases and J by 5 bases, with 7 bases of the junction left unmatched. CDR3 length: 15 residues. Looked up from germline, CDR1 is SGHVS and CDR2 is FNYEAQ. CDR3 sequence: CASSLLASGKDTQYF. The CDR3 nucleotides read TGTGCCAGCAGCTTACTGGCTAGCGGTAAAGATACGCAGTATTTT.

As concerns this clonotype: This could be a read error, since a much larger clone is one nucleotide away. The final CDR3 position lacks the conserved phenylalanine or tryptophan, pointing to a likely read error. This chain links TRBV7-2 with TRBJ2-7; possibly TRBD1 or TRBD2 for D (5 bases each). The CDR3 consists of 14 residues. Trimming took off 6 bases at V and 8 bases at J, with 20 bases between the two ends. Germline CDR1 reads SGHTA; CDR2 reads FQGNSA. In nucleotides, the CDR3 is TGTGCCAGCAGTTTGGGGGACCCATTTCCCCAGCAGTACCTC. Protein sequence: CASSLGDPFPQQYL.

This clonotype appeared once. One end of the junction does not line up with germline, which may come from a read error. The CDR3 region is CATSIRTGGEQPQHF. CDR3 DNA sequence: TGTGCCACCAGCATCCGGACAGGGGGAGAACAGCCCCAGCATTTC. The chain is built from TRBV15 and TRBJ1-5, with 10 bases identical to TRBD1. The length of the CDR3 is 15 residues. The germline gives CDR1 LNHNV, CDR2 YYDKDF (reference sequence).

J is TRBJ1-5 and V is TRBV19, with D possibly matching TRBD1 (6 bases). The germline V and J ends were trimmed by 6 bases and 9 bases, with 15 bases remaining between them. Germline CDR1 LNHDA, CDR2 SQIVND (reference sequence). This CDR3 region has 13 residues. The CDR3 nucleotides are TGTGCCAGTAGCTTGGGGGGCTCGGGGCCCCAGCATTTT. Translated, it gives CASSLGGSGPQHF.

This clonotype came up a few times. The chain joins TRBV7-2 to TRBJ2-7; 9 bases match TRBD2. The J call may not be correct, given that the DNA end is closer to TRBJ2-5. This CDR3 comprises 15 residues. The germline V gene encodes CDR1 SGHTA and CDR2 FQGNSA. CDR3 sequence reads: CASSFRRGGLETQYF. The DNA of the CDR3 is TGTGCCAGCAGCTTCCGGCGGGGGGGCCTCGAGACCCAGTACTTC.

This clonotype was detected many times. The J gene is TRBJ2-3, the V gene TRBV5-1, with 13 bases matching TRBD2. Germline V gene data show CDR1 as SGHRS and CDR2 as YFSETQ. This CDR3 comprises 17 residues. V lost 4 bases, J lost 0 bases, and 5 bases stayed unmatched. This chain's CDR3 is CASSQGLAGPSTDTQYF. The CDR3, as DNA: TGCGCCAGCAGCCAGGGACTAGCGGGGCCTAGCACAGATACGCAGTATTTT.

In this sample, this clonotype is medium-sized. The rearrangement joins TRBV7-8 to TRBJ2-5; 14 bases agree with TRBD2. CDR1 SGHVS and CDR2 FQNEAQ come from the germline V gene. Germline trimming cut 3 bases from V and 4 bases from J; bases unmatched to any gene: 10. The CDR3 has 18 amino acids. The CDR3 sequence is CASSFRTSGGSRTETQYF. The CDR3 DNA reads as TGTGCCAGCAGCTTTCGGACTAGCGGGGGGTCTCGGACAGAGACCCAGTACTTC.

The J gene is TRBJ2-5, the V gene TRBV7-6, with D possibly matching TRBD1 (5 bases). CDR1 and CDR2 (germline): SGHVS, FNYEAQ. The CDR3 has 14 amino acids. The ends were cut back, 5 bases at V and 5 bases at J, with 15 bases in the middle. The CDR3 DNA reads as TGTGCCAGCAGCCAACCGACAGAGTTTGAGACCCAGTACTTC. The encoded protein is CASSQPTEFETQYF.

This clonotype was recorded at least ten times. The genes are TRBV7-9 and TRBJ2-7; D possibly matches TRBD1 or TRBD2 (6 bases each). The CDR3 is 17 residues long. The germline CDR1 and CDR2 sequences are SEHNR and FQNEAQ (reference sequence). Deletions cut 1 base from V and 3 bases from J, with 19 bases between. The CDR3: CASSLVVPGASGYEQYF. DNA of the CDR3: TGTGCCAGCAGCTTAGTTGTTCCGGGGGCTAGTGGCTACGAGCAGTACTTC.

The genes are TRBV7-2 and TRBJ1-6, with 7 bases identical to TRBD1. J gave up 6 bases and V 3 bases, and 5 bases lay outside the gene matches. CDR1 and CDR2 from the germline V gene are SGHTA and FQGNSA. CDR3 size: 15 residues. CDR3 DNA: TGTGCCAGCAGCTTTCCTGGGACAGCTAATTCACCCCTCCACTTT. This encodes CASSFPGTANSPLHF.

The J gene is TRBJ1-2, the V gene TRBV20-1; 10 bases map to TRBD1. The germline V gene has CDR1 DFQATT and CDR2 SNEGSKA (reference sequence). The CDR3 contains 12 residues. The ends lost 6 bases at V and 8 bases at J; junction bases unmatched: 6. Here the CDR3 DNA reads TGCAGTGCACAAGACAGGGGGCAAGGCTACACCTTC. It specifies CSAQDRGQGYTF.

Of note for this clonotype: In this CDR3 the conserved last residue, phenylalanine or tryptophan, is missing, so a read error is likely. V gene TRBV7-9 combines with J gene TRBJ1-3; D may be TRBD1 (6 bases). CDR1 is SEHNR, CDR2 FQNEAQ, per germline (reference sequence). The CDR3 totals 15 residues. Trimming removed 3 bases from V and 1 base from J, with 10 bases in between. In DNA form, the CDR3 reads TGTGCCAGCAGCTTCAGGGGTTCATCTGGAAACACCATATATCTT. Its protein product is CASSFRGSSGNTIYL.